Each of the 26 T cell receptor beta chains below was sequenced from the same sample in a study of T-cell reconstitution after alpha-beta-depleted transplantation in children. A TCRbeta library incorporating unique molecular identifiers was prepared. TCRdb ran MiXCR on the PCR reads and lists one entry per CDR3 protein. The sample consists of some 590,000 distinct CDR3 sequences, more than 9% of them appearing once. The input for sequencing was PBMCs from the stem cell graft donor, taken from the stem cell graft. Receptors were obtained from a human donor who donated a stem cell graft to a child with acute myeloid leukemia.

This clonotype was seen a few times. The chain links TRBV20-1 to TRBJ2-3; 13 positions match TRBD2. Germline CDR1 reads DFQATT; CDR2 reads SNEGSKA (reference sequence). The J segment lost 0 bases and the V segment lost 1 base, leaving 7 bases of the junction unmatched. This CDR3 comprises 18 residues. CDR3 sequence: CSARGSTSGRSSTDTQYF. The CDR3 DNA reads as TGCAGTGCTAGAGGCTCGACTAGCGGGAGGAGTAGCACAGATACGCAGTATTTT.

At least ten counts were recorded for this clonotype. CDR3 amino acids: CASSPWQDRVNQPQHF. CDR3 nucleotide sequence: TGTGCCAGCAGCCCATGGCAGGACAGGGTCAATCAGCCCCAGCATTTT. The genes are TRBV7-6 and TRBJ1-5, with 8 bases matching TRBD1. V shed 5 bases and J 3 bases; nucleotides not matched to a gene: 9. Germline CDR1 reads SGHVS; CDR2 reads FNYEAQ. CDR3 length: 16 amino acids.

This chain uses TRBV21-1 with TRBJ2-7. TRBV21-1 is listed as a pseudogene. The CDR3 spans 14 residues. The CDR3 sequence is CASSPRSGYYEQYF. DNA of the CDR3: TGTGCCAGCAGCCCTAGGTCGGGGTACTACGAGCAGTACTTC.

The CDR3 DNA reads TGTGCCACCAGCAGAATGGCAGGGAGGGATGAGCAGTTCTTC. Its translation is CATSRMAGRDEQFF. This rearrangement joins TRBV15 to TRBJ2-1; TRBD2 matches 7 bases. The CDR3 length is 14 residues. Trimming at V came to 2 bases and at J to 8 bases, leaving 6 bases not matched to a gene. Germline loops: CDR1 LNHNV, CDR2 YYDKDF (reference sequence). The variable domain in full, with the rest retrieved from reference TRBV15 and TRBJ2-1, is DAMVIQNPRYQVTQFGKPVTLSCSQTLNHNVMYWYQQKSSQAPKLLFHYYDKDFNNEADTPDNFQSRRPNTSFCFLDIRSPGLGDTAMYLCATSRMAGRDEQFFGPGTRLTVL.

The rearrangement uses TRBV15 and TRBJ2-2; TRBD1 might be the D (6 bases). V lost 2 bases to trimming and J lost 1 base, with 8 bases between them. The CDR3 has 15 amino acids. Germline CDR1 is LNHNV and CDR2 is YYDKDF (reference sequence). The CDR3 loop reads CATSRQQGNTGELFF. Here the CDR3 DNA reads TGTGCCACCAGCAGACAACAGGGGAACACCGGGGAGCTGTTTTTT.

As to this clonotype: Because it lacks the conserved phenylalanine or tryptophan at the end, this CDR3 is likely a read error. The chain employs TRBV5-1 and TRBJ1-1; the match to TRBD1 covers 7 bases. Germline V gene lookup returns CDR1 SGHRS and CDR2 YFSETQ. The trim removed 4 bases at V and 1 base at J, leaving 4 bases unmatched. The CDR3 consists of 14 residues. The CDR3 DNA reads TGCGCCAGCAGCACTGGGACAGCGAACACTGAAGCTTTCTGT. Translating it yields CASSTGTANTEAFC.

This clonotype showed up just a few times. The chain carries TRBV25-1 and TRBJ1-4; tentatively, D is TRBD1 (6 bases). Trimming took off 3 bases at V and 0 bases at J, with 11 bases between the two ends. CDR3 length: 16 amino acids. In germline, CDR1 is MGHDK, CDR2 SYGVNS. CDR3: CASSDPQGPTNEKLFF. CDR3 nucleotides: TGTGCCAGCAGTGATCCACAGGGACCAACTAATGAAAAACTGTTTTTT.

There are many counts of this clonotype. This sequence joins TRBV20-1 and TRBJ2-3; D could derive from TRBD1 or TRBD2 (6 bases each). CDR1 and CDR2 (germline): DFQATT, SNEGSKA (reference sequence). This CDR3 is 15 amino acids long. The V end lost 0 bases, the J end lost 1 base, and 11 bases lay between the germline ends. The CDR3 sequence is CSARDMRGGTDTQYF. The CDR3 bases are TGCAGTGCTAGAGATATGAGGGGGGGCACAGATACGCAGTATTTT.

This clonotype was observed a handful of times. This CDR3 is CASSLGAVRSLDTGELFF. In DNA, the CDR3 is TGTGCCAGCAGCTTAGGGGCTGTCAGATCCCTTGATACCGGGGAGCTGTTTTTT. The chain couples TRBV11-1 to TRBJ2-2, with no clear D. There are 18 residues in the CDR3. Trimming took 1 base from V and 5 from J, leaving 20 bases between them. CDR1 and CDR2 (germline): SGHAT, FQDESV (reference sequence).

This clonotype came up many times. The chain has TRBV12-3 or TRBV12-4 and TRBJ2-7; D is tentatively TRBD1 or TRBD2 (6 bases each). V shed 3 bases and J shed 5 bases, with 14 bases lying between them. There are 14 residues in the CDR3. The chain's CDR3 is CASSFRGGLDEQYF. CDR3 nucleotides: TGTGCCAGCAGTTTCAGGGGAGGACTCGACGAGCAGTACTTC.

This clonotype showed up just a few times. This rearrangement joins TRBV10-3 to TRBJ2-1; 11 bases agree with TRBD2. There are 14 residues in the CDR3. V gave up 10 bases and J gave up 7 bases; unmatched junction bases: 9. CDR1 and CDR2 from the germline V gene are ENHRY and SYGVKD. CDR3 in DNA: TGTGCCACCGATCCGGGACTAGCGGCAAATGAGCAGTTCTTC. Amino acid sequence: CATDPGLAANEQFF.

The chain employs TRBV7-3 and TRBJ2-1; D ambiguous. Germline assignment: CDR1 SGHTA and CDR2 FQGTGA. The CDR3 loop spans 13 amino acids. Trimming left V 1 base short and J 10 bases short, with 11 bases between. The CDR3 is CASSLSTNREQFF. The CDR3 DNA sequence: TGTGCCAGCAGCTTAAGTACTAATCGAGAGCAGTTCTTC.

The chain has TRBV12-3 or TRBV12-4 and TRBJ1-5, with 8 positions matching TRBD1. The CDR3 covers 15 residues. Germline trimming cut 6 bases from V and 5 bases from J; bases unmatched to any gene: 9. CDR3 DNA: TGTGCCAGCAGCCCCCGGGCAGGGGGCCATCAGCCCCAGCATTTT. The encoded protein is CASSPRAGGHQPQHF.

The DNA for the CDR3 is TGTGCCAGCAGTTCCCGGGACGGCACAGATACGCAGTATTTT. Protein: CASSSRDGTDTQYF. This chain uses TRBV5-4 with TRBJ2-3; TRBD1 or TRBD2 may be the D gene (5 bases each). The CDR3 length is 14 residues. CDR1 and CDR2 (germline): SGHNT, YYREEE (reference sequence). V lost 5 bases and J 1 base, leaving 11 bases between the germline ends.

This clonotype was counted at least ten times. J is TRBJ1-5 and V is TRBV12-3 or TRBV12-4; D is perhaps TRBD1 (5 bases). There are 16 residues in the CDR3. The germline V and J ends were trimmed by 5 bases and 3 bases, with 17 bases remaining between them. The CDR3 region is CASSTGAGIDNQPQHF. The CDR3 nucleotides read TGTGCCAGCAGTACCGGGGCAGGCATCGACAATCAGCCCCAGCATTTT.

The chain uses TRBV29-1 and TRBJ2-1; D may be TRBD1 (6 bases). This CDR3 has 14 amino acids. CDR1 SQVTM and CDR2 ANQGSEA come from the germline V gene. V was clipped by 7 bases and J by 2 bases, with 15 bases between them. CDR3 sequence: CSALGQGTYNEQFF. The CDR3 coding sequence is TGCAGCGCCCTAGGGCAGGGGACCTACAATGAGCAGTTCTTC.

This clonotype has only a few counts. The DNA for the CDR3 is TGTGCCTGGAGTGTCGACAGGAGAGAAAAACTGTTTTTT. Translated, it gives CAWSVDRREKLFF. This sequence joins TRBV30 and TRBJ1-4; D is perhaps TRBD1 (6 bases). The germline V and J ends were trimmed by 0 bases and 8 bases, with 10 bases remaining between them. Germline assignment: CDR1 GTSNPN and CDR2 SVGIG (reference sequence). The CDR3 is 13 residues long.

In its sample, this clonotype was seen many times. The V call is TRBV20-1, the J call TRBJ2-7; 10 bases agree with TRBD2. Germline V gene data show CDR1 as DFQATT and CDR2 as SNEGSKA (reference sequence). The CDR3 covers 15 residues. With V trimmed by 0 bases and J by 0 bases, 2 bases remained unmatched. The chain's CDR3 is CSARELAGTSYEQYF. CDR3 nucleotide sequence: TGCAGTGCTAGAGAACTAGCGGGGACCTCCTACGAGCAGTACTTC.

This clonotype has only a few counts. This chain connects TRBV12-3 or TRBV12-4 to TRBJ2-1; TRBD2 aligns across 8 bases. The length of the CDR3 is 16 residues. V shed 5 bases, J shed 4 bases, and the junction held 10 bases outside the gene matches. This CDR3 reads CASSRRLASLYNEQFF. CDR3 bases: TGTGCCAGCAGTCGGAGACTAGCGAGCCTTTACAATGAGCAGTTCTTC.

This clonotype was seen a handful of times. This chain joins TRBV7-9 and TRBJ2-4; a weak D match, TRBD1 (6 bases). Trimming left V 1 base short and J 3 bases short, with 7 bases between. The CDR3 runs to 14 residues. CDR1 is SEHNR, CDR2 FQNEAQ, per germline (reference sequence). CDR3 sequence: CASSLEGVKNIQYF. In DNA form, the CDR3 reads TGTGCCAGCAGCTTAGAGGGGGTCAAAAACATTCAGTACTTC.

The chain joins TRBV7-8 to TRBJ2-5; D uncertain. This CDR3 has 12 amino acids. V lost 7 bases and J 4 bases, leaving 10 bases between the germline ends. Per germline, CDR1 SGHVS and CDR2 FQNEAQ. The CDR3 sequence: CASTFPRETQYF. DNA for the CDR3: TGTGCCAGCACCTTTCCCCGAGAGACCCAGTACTTC.

There are a few counts of this clonotype. The gene calls are TRBV6-2 or TRBV6-3 and TRBJ2-1; 8 bases agree with TRBD2. CDR3 size: 21 residues. The V gene's germline CDR1 is MNHEY and CDR2 SVGEGT. Trimming took 0 bases from V and 0 from J; bases not matched to a gene: 16. CDR3: CASSYSSGLAGSTSSYNEQFF. The CDR3 DNA reads as TGTGCCAGCAGTTACTCGAGTGGGCTAGCGGGTAGTACGAGCTCCTACAATGAGCAGTTCTTC.

V is TRBV11-2 and J is TRBJ2-3; D perhaps matches TRBD2 (6 bases). Germline-derived CDR1 and CDR2 are SGHAT and FQNNGV. The V end was cut by 5 bases, the J end by 0 bases, with 15 bases between. The CDR3 is made up of 16 amino acids. The CDR3 coding sequence is TGTGCCAGCAGCCCTTGGCGGGGCCCTAGCACAGATACGCAGTATTTT. Translation gives CASSPWRGPSTDTQYF.

Ten or more counts support this clonotype. The rearrangement links TRBV7-2 to TRBJ2-5; D is unclear. Trimming left V 5 bases short and J 5 bases short, with 9 bases between. In germline, CDR1 is SGHTA, CDR2 FQGNSA. The length of the CDR3 is 12 residues. The CDR3 is CASSPPTETQYF. The CDR3 nucleotides read TGTGCCAGCAGCCCTCCTACCGAGACCCAGTACTTC.

This clonotype was seen a handful of times. The chain carries TRBV30 and TRBJ2-1; D is undetermined. This CDR3 region has 16 residues. With 2 bases removed from V and 1 base from J, the gap between germline ends came to 15 bases. CDR1 is GTSNPN and CDR2 is SVGIG in the germline V gene (reference sequence). The CDR3 bases are TGTGCCTGGAGTTCGACGCCGGGTGCGTCCTACAATGAGCAGTTCTTC. This translates into CAWSSTPGASYNEQFF.

The genes are TRBV15 and TRBJ2-5, with a possible D match to TRBD2 (5 bases). Germline loops: CDR1 LNHNV, CDR2 YYDKDF (reference sequence). The CDR3 is 12 residues long. With 5 bases removed from V and 7 bases from J, the gap between germline ends came to 11 bases. The CDR3 protein is CATSARTATQYF. The DNA for the CDR3 is TGTGCCACCAGCGCGCGGACTGCGACCCAGTACTTC.